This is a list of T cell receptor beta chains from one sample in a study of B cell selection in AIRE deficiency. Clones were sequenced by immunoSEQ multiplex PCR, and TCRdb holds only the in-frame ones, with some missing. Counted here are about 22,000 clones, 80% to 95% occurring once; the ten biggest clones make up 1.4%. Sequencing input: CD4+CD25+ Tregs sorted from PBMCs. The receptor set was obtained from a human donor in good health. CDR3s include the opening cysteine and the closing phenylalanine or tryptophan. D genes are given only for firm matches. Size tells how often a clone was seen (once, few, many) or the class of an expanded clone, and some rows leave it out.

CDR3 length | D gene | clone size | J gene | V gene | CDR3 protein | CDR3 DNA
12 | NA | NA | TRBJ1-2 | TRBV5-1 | CASSLDRNGYTF | TGCGCCAGCAGCTTGGACAGGAATGGCTACACCTTC
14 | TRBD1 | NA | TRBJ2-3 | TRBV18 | CASSRDRGLDTQYF | TGTGCCAGCTCCCGGGACAGGGGGCTTGATACGCAGTATTTT
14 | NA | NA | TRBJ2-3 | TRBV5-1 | CASSPQGSTDTQYF | TGCGCCAGCAGCCCTCAGGGTAGCACAGATACGCAGTATTTT
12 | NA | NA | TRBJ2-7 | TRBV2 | CASRTGRNEQYF | TGTGCCAGCAGAACAGGGAGGAACGAGCAGTACTTC
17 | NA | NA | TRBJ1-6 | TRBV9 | CASSVGVDISYNSPLHF | TGTGCCAGCAGCGTAGGGGTCGACATCTCCTATAATTCACCCCTCCACTTT
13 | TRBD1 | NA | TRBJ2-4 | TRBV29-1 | CSVVGTGGGIQYF | TGCAGCGTTGTGGGGACAGGGGGTGGTATTCAGTACTTC
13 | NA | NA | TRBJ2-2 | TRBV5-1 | CASSSYSAGELFF | TGCGCCAGCAGCTCATACAGTGCCGGGGAGCTGTTTTTT
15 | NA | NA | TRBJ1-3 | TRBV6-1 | CASRKDGDSGNTIYF | TGTGCCAGCAGAAAGGACGGTGACTCTGGAAACACCATATATTTT
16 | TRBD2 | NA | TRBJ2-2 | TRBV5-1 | CASSGLAGANTGELFF | TGCGCCAGCAGCGGATTAGCGGGGGCGAACACCGGGGAGCTGTTTTTT
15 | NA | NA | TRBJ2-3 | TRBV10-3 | CAISNPQGRTDTQYF | TGTGCCATCAGTAATCCACAGGGGAGGACCGATACGCAGTATTTT
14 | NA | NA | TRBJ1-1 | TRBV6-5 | CASSSDSMNTEAFF | TGTGCCAGCAGTTCGGACAGCATGAACACTGAAGCTTTCTTT
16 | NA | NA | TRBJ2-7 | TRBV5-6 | CASSFGRTLTSYEQYF | TGTGCCAGCAGCTTTGGACGGACCCTGACCTCCTACGAGCAGTACTTC
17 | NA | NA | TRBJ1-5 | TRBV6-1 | CASREIGGGHSNQPQHF | TGTGCCAGCAGGGAAATAGGAGGGGGTCATAGCAATCAGCCCCAGCATTTT
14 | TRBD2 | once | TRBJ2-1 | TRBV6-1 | CASRPGLASGEQFF | TGTGCCAGCAGGCCGGGACTAGCATCAGGAGAGCAGTTCTTC
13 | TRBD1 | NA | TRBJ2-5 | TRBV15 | CATMETGVLTQYF | TGTGCCACCATGGAGACAGGGGTTTTGACCCAGTACTTC
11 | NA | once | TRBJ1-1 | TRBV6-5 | CASSSRSKLFF | TGTGCCAGCAGTTCTCGGTCCAAGCTTTTCTTT
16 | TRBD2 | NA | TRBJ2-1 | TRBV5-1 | CASSLAGLAGYNEQFF | TGCGCCAGCAGCTTGGCGGGGCTAGCGGGGTACAATGAGCAGTTCTTC
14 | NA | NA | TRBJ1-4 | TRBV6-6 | CASSNRDNNEKLFF | TGTGCCAGCAGTAACAGGGATAATAATGAAAAACTGTTTTTT
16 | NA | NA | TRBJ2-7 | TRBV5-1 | CASSLVGSGSLYEQYF | TGCGCCAGCAGCTTGGTAGGTTCTGGGAGCCTCTACGAGCAGTACTTC
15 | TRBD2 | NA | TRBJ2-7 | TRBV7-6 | CASSLTSGGAYEQYF | TGTGCCAGCAGCTTAACTAGCGGGGGGGCCTACGAGCAGTACTTC
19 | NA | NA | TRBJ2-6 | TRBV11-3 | CASSTVYDLDKSRANVLTF | TGTGCCAGCAGCACAGTGTACGATCTCGACAAAAGTCGGGCCAACGTCCTGACTTTC
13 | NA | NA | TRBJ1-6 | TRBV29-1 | CSVQDSYNSPLHF | TGCAGCGTTCAGGACTCCTATAATTCACCCCTCCACTTT
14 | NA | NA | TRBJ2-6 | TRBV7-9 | CASSFHSGANVLTF | TGTGCCAGCAGCTTCCACTCTGGGGCCAACGTCCTGACTTTC
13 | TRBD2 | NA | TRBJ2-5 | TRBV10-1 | CASSGLAGETQYF | TGCGCCAGCAGTGGACTAGCGGGAGAGACCCAGTACTTC
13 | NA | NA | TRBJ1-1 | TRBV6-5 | CASRSFKGTEAFF | TGTGCCAGCAGATCCTTCAAGGGGACTGAAGCTTTCTTT
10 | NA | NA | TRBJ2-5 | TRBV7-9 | CASSLETQYF | TGTGCCAGCAGCTTAGAGACCCAGTACTTC
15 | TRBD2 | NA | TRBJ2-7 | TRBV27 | CASSNLLAGGYEQYF | TGTGCCAGCAGTAACCTCTTAGCGGGCGGGTACGAGCAGTACTTC
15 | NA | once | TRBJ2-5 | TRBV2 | CASSVGAAGGETQYF | TGTGCCAGCAGTGTCGGGGCGGCCGGCGGGGAGACCCAGTACTTC
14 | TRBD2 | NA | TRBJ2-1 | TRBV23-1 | CASNQSGEYNEQFF | TGCGCCAGCAATCAGAGCGGGGAGTACAATGAGCAGTTCTTC
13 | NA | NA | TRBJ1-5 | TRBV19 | CASSQGYNQPQHF | TGTGCCAGTTCACAGGGTTACAATCAGCCCCAGCATTTT
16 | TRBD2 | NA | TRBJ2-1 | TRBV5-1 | CASSLVREGPYNEQFF | TGCGCCAGCAGCTTGGTGCGGGAGGGCCCCTACAATGAGCAGTTCTTC
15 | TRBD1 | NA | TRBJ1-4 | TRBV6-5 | CASSYSGTGVEKLFF | TGTGCCAGCAGTTACTCCGGGACAGGCGTTGAAAAACTGTTTTTT
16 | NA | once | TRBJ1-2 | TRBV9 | CASSVNLGFSNYGYTF | TGTGCCAGCAGCGTCAATTTGGGCTTCTCTAACTATGGCTACACCTTC
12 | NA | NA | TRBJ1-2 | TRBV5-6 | CASSLSNYGYTF | TGTGCCAGCAGCTTGAGCAACTATGGCTACACCTTC
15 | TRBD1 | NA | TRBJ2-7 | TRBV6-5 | CASRPGQIPSYEQYF | TGTGCCAGCAGGCCGGGACAGATTCCTTCCTACGAGCAGTACTTC
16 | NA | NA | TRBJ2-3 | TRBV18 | CASSPRTISSTDTQYF | TGTGCCAGCTCACCACGCACGATTTCTAGCACAGATACGCAGTATTTT
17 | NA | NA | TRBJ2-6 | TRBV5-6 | CASMKGNSQSRANVLTF | TGTGCCAGCATGAAGGGCAATAGTCAAAGTCGGGCCAACGTCCTGACTTTC
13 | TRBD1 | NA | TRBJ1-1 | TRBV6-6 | CASSPDRGRQAFF | TGTGCCAGCAGTCCGGACAGGGGGCGCCAGGCTTTCTTT
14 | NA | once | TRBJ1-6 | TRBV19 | CASSWRRANSPLHF | TGTGCCAGTAGTTGGCGCAGGGCTAATTCACCCCTCCACTTT
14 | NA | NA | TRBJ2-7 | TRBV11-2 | CASSLVSKRGEQYF | TGTGCCAGCAGCTTAGTCTCGAAACGCGGCGAGCAGTACTTC
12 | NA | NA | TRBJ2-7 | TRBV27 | CASSLGGDEQYF | TGTGCCAGCAGTTTAGGAGGGGACGAGCAGTACTTC
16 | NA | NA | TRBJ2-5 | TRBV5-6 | CASSLVGGDYKETQYF | TGTGCCAGCAGCTTGGTAGGAGGGGATTATAAAGAGACCCAGTACTTC
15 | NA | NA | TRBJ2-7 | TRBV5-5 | CASSSLRIQSGEQYF | TGTGCCAGCAGCTCGCTCAGGATACAAAGCGGCGAGCAGTACTTC
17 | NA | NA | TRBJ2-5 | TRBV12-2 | CASLGGQGELYRETQYF | TGTGCAAGTCTCGGTGGACAGGGGGAACTCTATCGAGAGACCCAGTACTTC
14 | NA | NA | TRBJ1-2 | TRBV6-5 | CASSYGRTDYGYTF | TGTGCCAGCAGTTACGGACGGACCGACTATGGCTACACCTTC